These 22 T cell receptor beta chains were all obtained from the same sample, sequenced in a study of blood T cell repertoires in COVID-19. Using immunoSEQ multiplex PCR, the repertoire was profiled, and TCRdb retains in-frame clones only, with some absent. The sample records roughly 190,000 clones, about 88% being singletons. Input material: peripheral blood. The receptor set was obtained from a woman aged 80 or older in a cohort sampled during active or convalescent COVID-19.

This chain connects TRBV12-3 or TRBV12-4 to TRBJ1-1, with D unclear. V dropped 3 bases and J dropped 4 bases, with 6 bases sitting between them. The CDR3 is 12 residues long. The CDR3 spells CASSFAFTEAFF. The CDR3 nucleotides read TGTGCCAGCAGTTTCGCGTTCACTGAAGCTTTCTTT.

Here the CDR3 reads CASSDLAGGNQETQYF. In DNA, the CDR3 is TGCGCCAGCAGTGATCTAGCGGGGGGGAACCAAGAGACCCAGTACTTC. The V gene is TRBV10-2, the J gene TRBJ2-5; 12 bases fit TRBD2. J was trimmed by 0 bases and V by 3 bases; bases with no gene match: 2. The V gene's germline CDR1 is WSHSY and CDR2 SAAADI. This CDR3 comprises 16 residues.

The CDR3 spells CATSDYGRDIDEQFF. The CDR3 bases are TGTGCCACCAGTGATTACGGCCGGGACATAGATGAGCAGTTCTTC. This chain connects TRBV24-1 to TRBJ2-1, with D possibly TRBD1 on 6 matching bases. Germline V gene lookup returns CDR1 KGHDR and CDR2 SFDVKD. The CDR3 extends over 15 amino acids. The V gene lost 2 bases and the J gene lost 8 bases, with 15 bases spanning the gap.

This clone was picked up a small number of times. The chain recombines TRBV9 with TRBJ1-6; D not certain. The V and J ends lost 7 bases and 8 bases respectively, with 16 bases between them. CDR3 length equals 14 residues. Germline CDR1 SGDLS, CDR2 YYNGEE. Here the CDR3 DNA reads TGTGCCAGCGCCTCGAGGGAGGGTTATTCACCCCTCCACTTT. Translation gives CASASREGYSPLHF.

The chain employs TRBV7-2 and TRBJ2-7, with 11 positions matching TRBD2. CDR3 length equals 14 residues. Per germline, CDR1 SGHTA and CDR2 FQGNSA. V was clipped by 5 bases and J by 3 bases; unmatched bases: 3. CDR3 coding DNA: TGTGCCAGCAGCCTTACTAGCGGGAGCTACGAGCAGTACGTC. Its protein product is CASSLTSGSYEQYV.

The chain combines TRBV6-1 with TRBJ2-6; 9 positions match TRBD1. The V and J ends lost 2 bases and 0 bases, in that order; junction bases with no gene match: 8. This CDR3 region has 19 residues. From germline, CDR1 is MNHNS and CDR2 SASEGT. The CDR3 is CASSELGTGIRSGANVLTF. CDR3 coding DNA: TGTGCCAGCAGTGAACTCGGGACAGGGATTCGCTCTGGGGCCAACGTCCTGACTTTC.

This sequence joins TRBV5-1 and TRBJ1-4, with no clear D. CDR1 is SGHRS, CDR2 YFSETQ, per germline. Trimming removed 1 base from V and 0 bases from J, with 7 bases in between. There are 15 residues in the CDR3. The CDR3 DNA reads as TGCGCCAGCAGCTTGTTCTTCGCAACTAATGAAAAACTGTTTTTT. Its protein is CASSLFFATNEKLFF.

Written as DNA, the CDR3 is TGTGCCAGCAGAGGACTAGCGGGATTCCACGAGCAGTACGTC. Translated: CASRGLAGFHEQYV. The genes are TRBV27 and TRBJ2-7; 12 positions agree with TRBD2. The ends lost 6 bases at V and 5 bases at J; junction bases unmatched: 5. The CDR3 spans 14 residues. Germline values: CDR1 MNHEY, CDR2 SMNVEV (reference sequence).

The J gene is TRBJ1-3, the V gene TRBV30, with D perhaps TRBD1 (5 bases). Germline CDR1 GTSNPN, CDR2 SVGIG (reference sequence). The CDR3 is 14 amino acids. Trimming took 1 base from V and 0 from J, leaving 7 bases between them. The CDR3 sequence is CAWSGQLSGNTIYF. CDR3 bases: TGTGCCTGGAGTGGACAGCTCTCTGGAAACACCATATATTTT.

The chain joins TRBV27 to TRBJ2-5, with 7 bases aligning to TRBD1. The germline V gene has CDR1 MNHEY and CDR2 SMNVEV (reference sequence). This CDR3 contains 16 residues. J lost 4 bases, V lost 4 bases, and 12 bases had no gene match. Here the CDR3 reads CASSSIRGSTVETQYF. The CDR3 DNA follows: TGTGCCAGCAGTTCAATCAGGGGGTCTACGGTAGAGACCCAGTACTTC.

The V call is TRBV27, the J call TRBJ1-4; D perhaps matches TRBD1 (5 bases). Germline CDR1 reads MNHEY; CDR2 reads SMNVEV (reference sequence). V gave up 3 bases and J gave up 2 bases, with 10 bases separating them. The length of the CDR3 is 15 residues. CDR3 region: CASSLGGYTNEKLFF. CDR3 in DNA: TGTGCCAGCAGTTTGGGGGGGTATACTAATGAAAAACTGTTTTTT.

The genes are TRBV7-2 and TRBJ2-1, with 10 bases fitting TRBD2. With 1 base clipped from V and 4 bases from J, the junction kept 1 base outside the gene matches. Germline V gives CDR1 SGHTA, CDR2 FQGNSA. This CDR3 has 15 residues. This CDR3 is CASSLGTSGYNEQFF. The DNA of the CDR3 is TGTGCCAGCAGCTTAGGGACTAGCGGTTACAATGAGCAGTTCTTC.

The chain recombines TRBV27 with TRBJ1-2; TRBD1 matches at 9 bases. Germline V lookup: CDR1 MNHEY, CDR2 SMNVEV (reference sequence). This CDR3 region has 14 residues. The junction had 10 bases not matched to a gene; V was cut back by 6 bases and J by 8 bases. The CDR3 nucleotides are TGTGCCAGCAGAAGGGGACAGGGTTCAACGGGCTACACCTTC. Translating gives CASRRGQGSTGYTF.

The chain carries TRBV19 and TRBJ2-1; D is ambiguous. CDR1 LNHDA and CDR2 SQIVND come from the germline V gene (reference sequence). The CDR3 is 15 amino acids. Trimming removed 4 bases at V and 4 bases at J, with 14 bases between. This CDR3 is CASSTAGTAYNEQFF. CDR3 sequence (DNA): TGTGCCAGTAGTACAGCAGGAACGGCTTACAATGAGCAGTTCTTC.

In its sample, this clone was seen a few times. The J gene is TRBJ1-1, the V gene TRBV14; D is uncertain. Per germline, CDR1 SGHDN and CDR2 FVKESK. This CDR3 is built from 17 residues. Trimming cost V 4 bases and J 6 bases, with 24 bases left between them. The chain's CDR3 is CASSPRKRSLITAEAFF. DNA of the CDR3: TGTGCCAGCAGCCCGAGGAAAAGGTCCTTAATAACCGCTGAAGCTTTCTTT.

The chain is built from TRBV13 and TRBJ2-1; the D gene is possibly TRBD1 (6 bases). The V end was cut by 8 bases, the J end by 8 bases, with 13 bases between. Germline CDR1 is PRHDT and CDR2 is FYEKMQ (reference sequence). This CDR3 region has 12 residues. The CDR3 coding sequence is TGTGCCAGCGCCCATCAGGGGCATGAGCAGTTCTTC. Translation gives CASAHQGHEQFF. The complete variable domain, with remaining parts taken from reference TRBV13 and TRBJ2-1, reads AAGVIQSPRHLIKEKRETATLKCYPIPRHDTVYWYQQGPGQDPQFLISFYEKMQSDKGSIPDRFSAQQFSDYHSELNMSSLELGDSALYFCASAHQGHEQFFGPGTRLTVL.

V gene TRBV2 combines with J gene TRBJ2-7, with a weak D call TRBD2 (5 bases). Trimming left V 2 bases short and J 2 bases short, with 16 bases between. This CDR3 spans 16 amino acids. Per germline, CDR1 SNHLY and CDR2 FYNNEI. The CDR3 reads CASSERRSAFPYEQYF. CDR3 coding DNA: TGTGCCAGCAGTGAAAGGAGGTCCGCATTCCCCTACGAGCAGTACTTC. Complete variable domain (other parts from reference TRBV2 and TRBJ2-7): EPEVTQTPSHQVTQMGQEVILRCVPISNHLYFYWYRQILGQKVEFLVSFYNNEISEKSEIFDDQFSVERPDGSNFTLKIRSTKLEDSAMYFCASSERRSAFPYEQYFGPGTRLTVT.

The chain recombines TRBV15 with TRBJ2-1; D remains ambiguous. V lost 2 bases, J lost 1 base, and 6 bases lay in between. Germline CDR1 and CDR2: LNHNV and YYDKDF (reference sequence). The CDR3 extends over 14 amino acids. CDR3 nucleotides: TGTGCCACCAGCAGATTCGGGTCCTACAATGAGCAGTTCTTC. Protein: CATSRFGSYNEQFF. The full variable domain, its missing parts supplied by reference TRBV15 and TRBJ2-1, is DAMVIQNPRYQVTQFGKPVTLSCSQTLNHNVMYWYQQKSSQAPKLLFHYYDKDFNNEADTPDNFQSRRPNTSFCFLDIRSPGLGDTAMYLCATSRFGSYNEQFFGPGTRLTVL.

The chain couples TRBV11-2 to TRBJ1-6; 7 bases fit TRBD1. Unmatched junction bases numbered 2, after V lost 5 bases and J lost 10 bases. The CDR3 covers 12 residues. CDR1 and CDR2 (germline): SGHAT, FQNNGV. The CDR3 DNA reads as TGTGCCAGCAGCCCCAGGGGGTCACCCCTCCACTTT. This translates into CASSPRGSPLHF.

The V gene is TRBV11-2, the J gene TRBJ1-2; TRBD1 aligns across 9 bases. This CDR3 has 18 residues. J gave up 1 base and V 0 bases, and 9 bases lay outside the gene matches. Germline lookup yields CDR1 SGHAT and CDR2 FQNNGV. The CDR3 DNA follows: TGTGCCAGCAGCTTAGATTTGACACGACAGGGGGATAACTATGGCTACACCTTC. It codes for CASSLDLTRQGDNYGYTF.

The genes are TRBV7-2 and TRBJ1-2; possibly TRBD1 for D (6 bases). This CDR3 is 15 amino acids long. Germline CDR1 SGHTA, CDR2 FQGNSA. V dropped 3 bases and J dropped 0 bases, with 11 bases sitting between them. The CDR3 coding sequence is TGTGCCAGCAGCTTGGGGGCCCTAGCTAACTATGGCTACACCTTC. This gives the protein CASSLGALANYGYTF.

The gene calls are TRBV7-2 and TRBJ2-7, with TRBD2 identical over 11 bases. Germline V gives CDR1 SGHTA, CDR2 FQGNSA. This CDR3 is 18 amino acids long. V was clipped by 0 bases and J by 3 bases; unmatched bases: 10. In nucleotides, the CDR3 is TGTGCCAGCAGCTTAGCGGCTAGCGGGGGGACAGCCTTCTACGAGCAGTACTTC. Translation: CASSLAASGGTAFYEQYF.